Following are 26 T cell receptor beta chains from one sample sequenced in a study of T cells in Graves' hyperthyroidism and ophthalmopathy. Amplified regions were TCR beta CDR3 sequences from RNA transcripts. HTBI primers drove first-round RT-PCR of the TCR CDR3. From the multiplex PCR reads, TCRdb called clonotypes with MiXCR, one entry per CDR3 protein. Of around 450,000 distinct CDR3 sequences listed, around 14% are singletons. The material sequenced was blood. The receptors derive from a young woman with Graves' hyperthyroidism.

This clonotype was counted ten times or more. The chain couples TRBV3-1 to TRBJ1-1, with 7 bases aligning to TRBD1. Per germline, CDR1 LGHDT and CDR2 YNNKEL (reference sequence). The CDR3 consists of 14 residues. Losses at the gene ends were 3 bases for V and 6 bases for J; bases not matched to a gene: 7. Written as DNA, the CDR3 is TGTGCCAGCAGCCACGGACAGGCCTTTTCTGAAGCTTTCTTT. This sequence encodes CASSHGQAFSEAFF.

Many counts were recorded for this clonotype. The chain links TRBV5-7 to TRBJ2-7, with TRBD1 identical over 10 bases. TRBV5-7 is noted as an ORF with a role that remains uncertain. The CDR3 has 15 residues. The V and J ends lost 3 bases and 3 bases, in that order; junction bases with no gene match: 6. The CDR3 DNA reads TGTGCCAGCAGCTCCCCGGGACAGGGGTACTACGAGCAGTACTTC. As protein: CASSSPGQGYYEQYF.

Many counts were recorded for this clonotype. This chain connects TRBV6-2 or TRBV6-3 to TRBJ1-1; D remains unclear. V was shortened by 2 bases and J by 9 bases, with 16 bases between the two germline ends. The CDR3 is 14 amino acids. The germline V gene has CDR1 MNHEY and CDR2 SVGEGT. CDR3 nucleotides: TGTGCCAGCAGTTACCCCCAGAGCAACTCGAAAGCTTTCTTT. This translates into CASSYPQSNSKAFF.

This clonotype showed up many times. V is TRBV12-3 or TRBV12-4 and J is TRBJ2-3; 9 bases map to TRBD2. The CDR3 length is 16 residues. V trimming: 4 bases; J trimming: 2 bases; junction bases outside the gene matches: 7. CDR3 region: CASSYRLAEDTDTQYF. CDR3 in DNA: TGTGCCAGCAGTTACCGACTAGCGGAAGACACAGATACGCAGTATTTT.

This chain connects TRBV7-6 to TRBJ2-3; 8 nucleotides match TRBD2. The CDR3 is 15 amino acids. Looked up from germline, CDR1 is SGHVS and CDR2 is FNYEAQ. The V and J ends lost 5 bases and 5 bases, in that order; junction bases with no gene match: 9. The CDR3, as DNA: TGTGCCAGCAGCCTCGGCGGGGGGCGCGTAGATACGCAGTATTTT. As protein: CASSLGGGRVDTQYF. The full variable domain, with the rest looked up from reference TRBV7-6 and TRBJ2-3, is GAGVSQSPRYKVTKRGQDVALRCDPISGHVSLYWYRQALGQGPEFLTYFNYEAQQDKSGLPNDRFSAERPEGSISTLTIQRTEQRDSAMYRCASSLGGGRVDTQYFGPGTRLTVL.

This clonotype came up many times. The chain couples TRBV12-3 or TRBV12-4 to TRBJ2-1; 11 bases match TRBD2. This CDR3 is built from 18 residues. J was trimmed by 5 bases and V by 2 bases; bases with no gene match: 11. The CDR3 DNA sequence: TGTGCCAGCAGTTTACCCCTAGCGGGAGGTCCAAAGGACAATGAGCAGTTCTTC. This translates into CASSLPLAGGPKDNEQFF.

This clonotype turned up a few times. This sequence joins TRBV4-2 and TRBJ2-5; 8 bases are shared with TRBD2. This CDR3 has 14 residues. Germline V lookup: CDR1 LGHNA, CDR2 YNFKEQ. The J segment lost 4 bases and the V segment lost 4 bases, leaving 5 bases of the junction unmatched. The CDR3: CASSPGGGRETQYF. CDR3 coding DNA: TGTGCCAGCAGCCCCGGCGGGGGGCGAGAGACCCAGTACTTC.

This clonotype was counted a few times. The chain joins TRBV7-9 to TRBJ2-5, with a weak D call TRBD2 (5 bases). V was trimmed by 11 bases and J by 2 bases, leaving 15 bases between them. The CDR3 totals 13 residues. Germline CDR1 SEHNR, CDR2 FQNEAQ (reference sequence). In DNA form, the CDR3 reads TGTGCCGGTAAAAAGCGGTCGCAAGAGACCCAGTACTTC. Amino acid sequence: CAGKKRSQETQYF.

This clonotype was detected a few times. The chain recombines TRBV24-1 with TRBJ1-5, with 8 bases identical to TRBD1. The CDR3 runs to 14 residues. V shed 3 bases, J shed 7 bases, and the junction held 4 bases outside the gene matches. Germline V gene lookup returns CDR1 KGHDR and CDR2 SFDVKD. CDR3: CATSDVTGGQPQHF. Here the CDR3 DNA reads TGTGCCACCAGTGATGTTACAGGGGGACAGCCCCAGCATTTT.

The table lists this clonotype with many counts. This chain connects TRBV5-1 to TRBJ2-2; D call uncertain. The length of the CDR3 is 13 residues. Germline CDR1 is SGHRS and CDR2 is YFSETQ. V was pared by 6 bases and J by 8 bases, with 14 bases between. CDR3 amino acids: CASTAERPGELFF. As DNA, the CDR3 is TGCGCCAGCACGGCAGAGAGACCTGGGGAGCTGTTTTTT.

This clonotype occurred a few times. The chain combines TRBV5-6 with TRBJ2-5, with 9 bases fitting TRBD1. After removal of 4 bases from V and 3 bases from J, the junction contained 7 bases not matched to a gene. CDR3 length equals 15 residues. Germline V gene sequence: CDR1 SGHDT, CDR2 YYEEEE. CDR3 in amino acids: CASSPDRGGEETQYF. CDR3 DNA: TGTGCCAGCAGCCCGGACAGGGGAGGAGAAGAGACCCAGTACTTC.

The table lists this clonotype with many counts. This rearrangement joins TRBV7-9 to TRBJ2-3; possibly TRBD1 for D (5 bases). Germline V gene sequence: CDR1 SEHNR, CDR2 FQNEAQ (reference sequence). V dropped 5 bases and J dropped 2 bases, with 11 bases sitting between them. The CDR3 is 14 amino acids. This chain's CDR3 is CASSPDKITDTQYF. The CDR3 region has the DNA TGTGCCAGCAGCCCGGACAAGATCACAGATACGCAGTATTTT.

The chain couples TRBV4-1 to TRBJ2-1; perhaps TRBD2 as D (5 bases). V lost 2 bases and J 7 bases, leaving 18 bases between the germline ends. CDR3 length: 16 amino acids. Germline CDR1 and CDR2: MGHRA and YSYEKL. CDR3 bases: TGCGCCAGCAGCCAACGTCCCAAGGGCTTAGCGAATGAGCAGTTCTTC. This gives the protein CASSQRPKGLANEQFF.

The J gene is TRBJ1-4, the V gene TRBV3-1; 8 bases map to TRBD1. The germline CDR1 and CDR2 sequences are LGHDT and YNNKEL (reference sequence). V shed 0 bases and J 4 bases; nucleotides not matched to a gene: 4. CDR3 length: 16 residues. Written as DNA, the CDR3 is TGTGCCAGCAGCCAAGATGGGACAGGCTATAATGAAAAACTGTTTTTT. Its translation is CASSQDGTGYNEKLFF.

The chain recombines TRBV28 with TRBJ1-4; 7 bases align to TRBD1. Germline trimming cut 6 bases from V and 0 bases from J; bases unmatched to any gene: 13. Per germline, CDR1 MDHEN and CDR2 SYDVKM. There are 18 residues in the CDR3. CDR3: CASRRTGPGFATNEKLFF. CDR3 DNA: TGTGCCAGCAGACGGACAGGCCCGGGATTTGCAACTAATGAAAAACTGTTTTTT. Full variable domain (outside the CDR3, taken from reference TRBV28 and TRBJ1-4): DVKVTQSSRYLVKRTGEKVFLECVQDMDHENMFWYRQDPGLGLRLIYFSYDVKMKEKGDIPEGYSVSREKKERFSLILESASTNQTSMYLCASRRTGPGFATNEKLFFGSGTQLSVL.

The V and J genes are TRBV29-1 and TRBJ2-1; TRBD2 might be the D (6 bases). The CDR3 covers 15 residues. Trimming pared 4 bases from V and 0 bases from J, leaving 13 bases between. CDR1 SQVTM and CDR2 ANQGSEA come from the germline V gene. This CDR3 reads CSVAGRGSSYNEQFF. CDR3 nucleotides: TGCAGCGTTGCAGGGCGGGGCAGCTCCTACAATGAGCAGTTCTTC.

There are many counts of this clonotype. The chain links TRBV13 to TRBJ1-1; D is possibly TRBD1 (6 bases). CDR1 and CDR2 from the germline V gene are PRHDT and FYEKMQ (reference sequence). The length of the CDR3 is 14 residues. V was pared by 6 bases and J by 2 bases, with 13 bases between. CDR3 DNA sequence: TGTGCCAGCAGTTTGCAGGGGCTCAACACTGAAGCTTTCTTT. The encoded protein is CASSLQGLNTEAFF.

This clonotype was counted only a few times. The chain employs TRBV14 and TRBJ2-1; 13 nucleotides agree with TRBD2. The V and J ends lost 4 bases and 8 bases, in that order; junction bases with no gene match: 5. CDR1 and CDR2 (germline): SGHDN, FVKESK. CDR3 length: 15 amino acids. CDR3 DNA: TGTGCCAGCAGCCCACTAGCGGGAGGGCCCGATGAGCAGTTCTTC. Its translation is CASSPLAGGPDEQFF.

This clonotype was counted a few times. CDR3: CASSYLGPGASGRGINEQFF. In DNA form, the CDR3 reads TGTGCCAGCAGTTACTTGGGGCCCGGGGCTAGCGGGAGGGGAATCAATGAGCAGTTCTTC. This rearrangement joins TRBV6-5 to TRBJ2-1, with TRBD2 matching over 12 bases. J was trimmed by 6 bases and V by 1 base; bases with no gene match: 16. This CDR3 is 20 amino acids long. Germline V gives CDR1 MNHEY, CDR2 SVGAGI.

This clonotype has a handful of counts. A much bigger clone sits one base away, suggesting this may be a read error. Given the absence of the conserved phenylalanine or tryptophan at the CDR3 end, a read error is likely. The rearrangement links TRBV28 to TRBJ2-5, with 7 bases aligning to TRBD1. Germline assignment: CDR1 MDHEN and CDR2 SYDVKM. The J segment lost 0 bases and the V segment lost 5 bases, leaving 9 bases of the junction unmatched. This CDR3 is built from 16 residues. CDR3 sequence (DNA): TGTGCCAGCAGTCACCACGGGACAGCGAACCAAGAGACCCAGTACCTC. It yields the protein CASSHHGTANQETQYL.

Ten or more counts support this clonotype. The rearrangement joins TRBV20-1 to TRBJ1-1; 8 nucleotides align to TRBD1. The CDR3 extends over 14 amino acids. Germline CDR1 and CDR2: DFQATT and SNEGSKA (reference sequence). Trimming at V came to 3 bases and at J to 5 bases, leaving 8 bases not matched to a gene. The CDR3 sequence: CSASGRGPRTEAFF. DNA of the CDR3: TGCAGTGCTAGTGGCAGGGGGCCAAGAACTGAAGCTTTCTTT.

A few counts support this clonotype. The chain combines TRBV4-3 with TRBJ1-3, with D tentatively TRBD1 (6 bases). CDR1 LGHNA and CDR2 YSLEER come from the germline V gene. This CDR3 spans 14 amino acids. Trimming cost V 1 base and J 2 bases, with 6 bases left between them. The CDR3 sequence: CASSQAGAGNTIYF. The DNA of the CDR3 is TGCGCCAGCAGCCAAGCAGGGGCTGGAAACACCATATATTTT.

The chain is built from TRBV4-1 and TRBJ1-2; 7 positions match TRBD1. Trimming took 4 bases from V and 4 from J; bases not matched to a gene: 9. The CDR3 extends over 15 amino acids. From germline, CDR1 is MGHRA and CDR2 YSYEKL. CDR3 region: CASSRDDRAGYGYTF. DNA of the CDR3: TGCGCCAGCAGCCGGGATGACAGGGCGGGCTATGGCTACACCTTC.

This clonotype occurred many times. The J gene is TRBJ1-5, the V gene TRBV7-2, with D maybe TRBD1 (5 bases). Germline V gene data show CDR1 as SGHTA and CDR2 as FQGNSA. The CDR3 totals 14 residues. The V and J ends lost 7 bases and 3 bases respectively, with 13 bases between them. The CDR3 region is CASIPGGANQPQHF. In nucleotides, the CDR3 is TGTGCCAGCATCCCGGGCGGGGCCAATCAGCCCCAGCATTTT.

This clonotype appeared many times. This rearrangement joins TRBV7-3 to TRBJ2-1; D may be TRBD2 (7 bases). This CDR3 has 16 residues. Trimming took off 2 bases at V and 6 bases at J, with 17 bases between the two ends. Germline CDR1 is SGHTA and CDR2 is FQGTGA. The CDR3 is CASSLSLGGPSNEQFF. CDR3 DNA sequence: TGTGCCAGCAGCTTATCCTTGGGGGGGCCCTCCAATGAGCAGTTCTTC.

This clonotype was counted at least ten times. J is TRBJ2-7 and V is TRBV7-2, with 8 bases that match TRBD1. CDR3 length equals 16 residues. V gave up 3 bases and J gave up 0 bases; unmatched junction bases: 7. Germline CDR1 reads SGHTA; CDR2 reads FQGNSA. CDR3 bases: TGTGCCAGCAGCTTCTGGGGCGGACAGGGCTCCTACGAGCAGTACTTC. This gives the protein CASSFWGGQGSYEQYF.